Below, 13 T cell receptor beta chains from the same sample are listed, as sequenced in a study of beta chain features in type 1 diabetes. Study-wide findings and caveats: Shortening that was moderate but significant affected the TCRB CDR3s of Type 1 diabetes patients in all four CD4+ subsets.

The isolated RNA, all of it, was reverse transcribed, so expressed TCRB transcripts were what got sequenced. Libraries were prepared by immunoSEQ multiplex PCR; TCRdb keeps only in-frame clonotypes and omits some of them. The table lists about 340,000 clones, approximately 15% of them singletons, with about 0.016% in the top ten. The antigens of these receptors remain unknown. The source material was naive CD4+ T cells from blood. Source of these receptors: a woman younger than 30 with type 1 diabetes.

CDR3 in amino acids: CASSLMDSLRQFF. CDR3 nucleotide sequence: TGTGCCAGCAGCTTAATGGACAGTTTAAGGCAGTTCTTC. The chain combines TRBV11-2 with TRBJ2-1, with a tentative D call TRBD1 (6 bases). Germline CDR1 is SGHAT and CDR2 is FQNNGV. V gave up 2 bases and J gave up 12 bases, with 14 bases separating them. This CDR3 region has 13 residues.

The genes are TRBV6-5 and TRBJ2-7, with a tentative D call TRBD1 (5 bases). The V end lost 7 bases, the J end lost 1 base, and 8 bases lay between the germline ends. There are 12 residues in the CDR3. The germline gives CDR1 MNHEY, CDR2 SVGAGI. CDR3 amino acids: CASTQGSYEQYV. CDR3 DNA: TGTGCCAGCACCCAGGGTTCCTACGAGCAGTACGTC.

This clone was counted once. The rearrangement links TRBV5-4 to TRBJ2-3, with TRBD2 matching 8 bases. The CDR3 covers 12 residues. The V and J ends lost 5 bases and 6 bases, in that order; junction bases with no gene match: 2. Germline-derived CDR1 and CDR2 are SGHNT and YYREEE (reference sequence). Written as DNA, the CDR3 is TGTGCCAGCAGTAGCGGGGTTGATACGCAGTATTTT. Translating gives CASSSGVDTQYF.

This clone came up a few times. The rearrangement links TRBV29-1 to TRBJ1-2; TRBD1 matches at 7 bases. Germline lookup yields CDR1 SQVTM and CDR2 ANQGSEA. V dropped 1 base and J dropped 4; count of bases not matched to a gene: 3. This CDR3 spans 13 amino acids. CDR3 in DNA: TGCAGCGTTGAAGGGCAGGGGGGCTATGGCTACACCTTC. This codes for CSVEGQGGYGYTF.

The chain carries TRBV7-2 and TRBJ2-7, with 12 bases matching TRBD2. From germline, CDR1 is SGHTA and CDR2 FQGNSA. Germline trimming cut 4 bases from V and 7 bases from J; bases unmatched to any gene: 8. This CDR3 spans 15 amino acids. In DNA form, the CDR3 reads TGTGCCAGCAGCTCCCTAGCGGGAGGGCCAGGGGAGCAGTACTTC. It codes for CASSSLAGGPGEQYF.

A few counts support this clone. The chain carries TRBV7-2 and TRBJ2-1, with no clear D. Germline CDR1 and CDR2: SGHTA and FQGNSA. The CDR3 runs to 16 residues. Deletions cut 1 base from V and 8 bases from J, with 18 bases between. CDR3 nucleotide sequence: TGTGCCAGCAGCTTAGAAGGCACAAGGAGTCGTCATGAGCAGTTCTTC. Protein product: CASSLEGTRSRHEQFF.

This clone appeared a few times. The chain recombines TRBV9 with TRBJ1-1, with 7 positions matching TRBD1. The length of the CDR3 is 15 residues. Germline CDR1 SGDLS, CDR2 YYNGEE. The trim removed 4 bases at V and 0 bases at J, leaving 6 bases unmatched. CDR3 amino acids: CASSPRQGMNTEAFF. The CDR3, as DNA: TGTGCCAGCAGCCCCCGACAGGGAATGAACACTGAAGCTTTCTTT.

This clone occurred a few times. V gene TRBV19 combines with J gene TRBJ2-3, with 9 bases identical to TRBD1. Germline values: CDR1 LNHDA, CDR2 SQIVND (reference sequence). The length of the CDR3 is 14 residues. V gave up 7 bases and J gave up 3 bases; unmatched junction bases: 5. CDR3 residues: CASTQDRGTDTQYF. CDR3 nucleotide sequence: TGTGCCAGTACCCAGGACAGGGGTACAGATACGCAGTATTTT. Drawing the rest from reference TRBV19 and TRBJ2-3, the complete variable domain is DGGITQSPKYLFRKEGQNVTLSCEQNLNHDAMYWYRQDPGQGLRLIYYSQIVNDFQKGDIAEGYSVSREKKESFPLTVTSAQKNPTAFYLCASTQDRGTDTQYFGPGTRLTVL.

This clone was detected many times. Other DNA variants within this sample encode the same CDR3. The rearrangement joins TRBV15 to TRBJ2-1; D is uncertain. Germline V gene data show CDR1 as LNHNV and CDR2 as YYDKDF (reference sequence). There are 11 residues in the CDR3. V gave up 4 bases and J gave up 4 bases, with 2 bases separating them. The chain's CDR3 is CATSTYNEQFF. In nucleotides, the CDR3 is TGTGCCACCAGCACTTACAATGAGCAGTTCTTC.

The CDR3 DNA sequence: TGCAGCCACCGGACTAGCGGGAGGTGGGATACGCAGTATTTT. This sequence encodes CSHRTSGRWDTQYF. The V gene is TRBV29-1, the J gene TRBJ2-3; TRBD2 aligns across 14 bases. From germline, CDR1 is SQVTM and CDR2 ANQGSEA. The CDR3 consists of 14 residues. J was trimmed by 6 bases and V by 8 bases; bases with no gene match: 7.

This clone was picked up a small number of times. This rearrangement joins TRBV5-4 to TRBJ1-1; 9 bases agree with TRBD1. The CDR3 spans 15 residues. Trimming cost V 0 bases and J 5 bases; bases outside gene matches: 5. Looked up from germline, CDR1 is SGHNT and CDR2 is YYREEE (reference sequence). The CDR3 nucleotides read TGTGCCAGCAGCTTGGCCGGGACAGGGTTTACTGAAGCTTTCTTT. It is translated as CASSLAGTGFTEAFF. The variable domain in full, completed from reference TRBV5-4 and TRBJ1-1, reads ETGVTQSPTHLIKTRGQQVTLRCSSQSGHNTVSWYQQALGQGPQFIFQYYREEENGRGNFPPRFSGLQFPNYSSELNVNALELDDSALYLCASSLAGTGFTEAFFGQGTRLTVV.

Worth noting for this clone: The sample holds other DNA sequences that translate to the same CDR3. V and J are TRBV29-1 and TRBJ1-5, with D tentatively TRBD1 (5 bases). CDR1 SQVTM and CDR2 ANQGSEA come from the germline V gene. This CDR3 has 12 amino acids. V lost 7 bases and J lost 2, with 9 bases in between. CDR3 residues: CSALTGNQPQHF. The CDR3 coding sequence is TGCAGCGCTTTGACAGGCAATCAGCCCCAGCATTTT.

This clone occurred a few times. The CDR3 spells CASSPPGQTSGNTIYF. CDR3 coding DNA: TGTGCCAGCAGCCCTCCGGGACAAACCTCTGGAAACACCATATATTTT. The chain has TRBV28 and TRBJ1-3; TRBD1 might be the D (6 bases). The germline gives CDR1 MDHEN, CDR2 SYDVKM. The CDR3 extends over 16 amino acids. V was clipped by 6 bases and J by 0 bases, with 15 bases between them.